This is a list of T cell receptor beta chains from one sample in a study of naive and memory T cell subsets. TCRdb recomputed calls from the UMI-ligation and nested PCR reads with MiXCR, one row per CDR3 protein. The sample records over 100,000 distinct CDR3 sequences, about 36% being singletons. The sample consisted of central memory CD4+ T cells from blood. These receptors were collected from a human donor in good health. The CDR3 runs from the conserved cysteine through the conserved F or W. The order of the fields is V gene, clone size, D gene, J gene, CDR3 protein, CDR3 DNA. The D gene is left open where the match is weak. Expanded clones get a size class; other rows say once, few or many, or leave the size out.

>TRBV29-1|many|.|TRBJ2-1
CSVEKAAGYEQFF
TGCAGCGTTGAAAAGGCGGCGGGCTATGAGCAGTTCTTC
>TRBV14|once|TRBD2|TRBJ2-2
CASSRSGGTNTGELFF
TGTGCCAGCAGCCGTAGCGGGGGAACGAACACCGGGGAGCTGTTTTTT
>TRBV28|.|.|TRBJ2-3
CASSDSSTDTQYF
TGTGCCAGCAGTGACTCTAGCACAGATACGCAGTATTTT
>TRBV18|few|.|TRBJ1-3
CASSPSSNSGNTIYF
TGTGCCAGCTCACCAAGTTCAAACTCTGGAAACACCATATATTTT
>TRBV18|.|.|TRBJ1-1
CASSPPLRNTEAFF
TGTGCCAGCTCACCACCCCTCAGGAACACTGAAGCTTTCTTT
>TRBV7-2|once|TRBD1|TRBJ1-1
CASSSNLRGQLEAFF
TGTGCCAGCAGCTCGAACCTTAGGGGACAGCTGGAAGCTTTCTTT
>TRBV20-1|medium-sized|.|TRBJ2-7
CSARERDYEQYF
TGCAGTGCTAGAGAGCGGGACTACGAGCAGTACTTC
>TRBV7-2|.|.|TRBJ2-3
CASRWGGSTDTQYF
TGTGCCAGCCGCTGGGGGGGCAGCACAGATACGCAGTATTTT
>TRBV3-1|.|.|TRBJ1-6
CASSRGSPLHF
TGTGCCAGCAGCCGAGGTTCACCCCTCCACTTT
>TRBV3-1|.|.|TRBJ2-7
CASSQERSGRYEQYF
TGTGCCAGCAGCCAGGAAAGATCTGGACGGTACGAGCAGTACTTC
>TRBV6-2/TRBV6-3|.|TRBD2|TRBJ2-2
CASSQTSGKAGELFF
TGTGCCAGCAGCCAAACTAGCGGGAAGGCCGGGGAGCTGTTTTTT
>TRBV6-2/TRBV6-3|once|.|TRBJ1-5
CASSYSSQPQHF
TGTGCCAGCAGTTACTCGTCTCAGCCCCAGCATTTT
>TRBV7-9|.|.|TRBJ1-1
CASSLDTMNTEAFF
TGTGCCAGCAGCTTAGACACCATGAACACTGAAGCTTTCTTT
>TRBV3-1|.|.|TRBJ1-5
CASSPTGSGQPQHF
TGTGCCAGCAGCCCTACAGGGTCGGGTCAGCCCCAGCATTTT
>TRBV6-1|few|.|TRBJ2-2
CASTLYAGELFF
TGTGCCAGCACCCTCTACGCCGGGGAGCTGTTTTTT
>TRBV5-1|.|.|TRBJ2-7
CASRRDTYEQYF
TGCGCCAGCAGAAGGGACACCTACGAGCAGTACTTC
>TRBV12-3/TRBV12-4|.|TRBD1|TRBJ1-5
CASRRDRGHQPQHF
TGTGCCAGCAGGAGGGACAGGGGCCATCAGCCCCAGCATTTT
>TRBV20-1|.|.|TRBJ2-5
CSLRSGSETQYF
TGCAGCCTCCGGAGCGGTTCTGAGACCCAGTACTTC